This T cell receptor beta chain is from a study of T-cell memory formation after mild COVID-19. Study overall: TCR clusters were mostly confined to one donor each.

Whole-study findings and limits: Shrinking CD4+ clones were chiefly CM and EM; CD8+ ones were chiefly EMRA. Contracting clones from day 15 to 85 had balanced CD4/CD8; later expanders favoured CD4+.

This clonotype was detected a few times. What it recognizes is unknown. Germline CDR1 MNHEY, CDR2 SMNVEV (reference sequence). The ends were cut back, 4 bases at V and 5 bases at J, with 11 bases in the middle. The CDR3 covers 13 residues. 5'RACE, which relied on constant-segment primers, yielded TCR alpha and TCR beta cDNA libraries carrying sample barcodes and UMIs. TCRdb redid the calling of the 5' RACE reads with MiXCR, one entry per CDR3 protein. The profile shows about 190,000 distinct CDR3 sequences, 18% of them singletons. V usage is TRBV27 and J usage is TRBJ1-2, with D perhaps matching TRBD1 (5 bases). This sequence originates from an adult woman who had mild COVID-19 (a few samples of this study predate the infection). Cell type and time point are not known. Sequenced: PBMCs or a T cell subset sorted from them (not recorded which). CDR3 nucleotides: TGTGCCAGCAGTTGGGACCCGGGGTATGGCTACACCTTC. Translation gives CASSWDPGYGYTF.